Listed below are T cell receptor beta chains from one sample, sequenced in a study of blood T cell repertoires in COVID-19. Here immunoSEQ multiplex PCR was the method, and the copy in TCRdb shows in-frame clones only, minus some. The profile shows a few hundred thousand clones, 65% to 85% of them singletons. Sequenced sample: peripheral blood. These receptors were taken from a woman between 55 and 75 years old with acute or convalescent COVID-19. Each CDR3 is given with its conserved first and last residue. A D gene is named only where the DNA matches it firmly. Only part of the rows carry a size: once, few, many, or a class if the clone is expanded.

CDR3 protein: CASSQEQRPVGGYTF; CDR3 DNA: TGTGCCAGCAGCCAAGAGCAGCGGCCGGTTGGTGGCTACACCTTC; D gene: -; clone size: -; V gene: TRBV4-2; J gene: TRBJ1-2
CDR3 protein: CASSQDWDRGTETQYF; CDR3 DNA: TGTGCCAGCAGCCAAGATTGGGACAGGGGAACGGAGACCCAGTACTTC; D gene: TRBD1; clone size: -; V gene: TRBV3-1/TRBV3-2; J gene: TRBJ2-5
CDR3 protein: CASSLQGPYGYTF; CDR3 DNA: TGTGCCAGCAGCCTACAGGGGCCCTATGGCTACACCTTC; D gene: TRBD1; clone size: -; V gene: TRBV27; J gene: TRBJ1-2
CDR3 protein: CAWSTSDTEAFF; CDR3 DNA: TGTGCCTGGAGTACGTCGGACACTGAAGCTTTCTTT; D gene: -; clone size: -; V gene: TRBV30; J gene: TRBJ1-1
CDR3 protein: CASSETGFSIYGYTF; CDR3 DNA: TGTGCCAGCAGCGAGACAGGGTTCTCGATTTATGGCTACACCTTC; D gene: TRBD1; clone size: -; V gene: TRBV7-2; J gene: TRBJ1-2
CDR3 protein: CASGTDYGYTF; CDR3 DNA: TGTGCCAGCGGAACAGACTATGGCTACACCTTC; D gene: -; clone size: -; V gene: TRBV5-6; J gene: TRBJ1-2
CDR3 protein: CASSLGDVAVGGYTF; CDR3 DNA: TGTGCCAGCAGCTTAGGTGACGTCGCGGTTGGTGGCTACACCTTC; D gene: -; clone size: -; V gene: TRBV7-9; J gene: TRBJ1-2
CDR3 protein: CASSLESGGGTYTEAFF; CDR3 DNA: TGTGCCAGCAGCTTGGAGTCGGGAGGGGGCACGTACACTGAAGCTTTCTTT; D gene: TRBD1; clone size: -; V gene: TRBV5-6; J gene: TRBJ1-1
CDR3 protein: CASTRDRSSGNTIYF; CDR3 DNA: TGTGCCAGCACCCGGGACAGAAGCTCTGGAAACACCATATATTTT; D gene: TRBD1; clone size: -; V gene: TRBV7-2; J gene: TRBJ1-3
CDR3 protein: CAWSVPGQGFSPLHF; CDR3 DNA: TGTGCCTGGAGTGTCCCCGGACAGGGGTTTTCACCCCTCCACTTT; D gene: TRBD1; clone size: -; V gene: TRBV30; J gene: TRBJ1-6
CDR3 protein: CASRNLREGQPQHF; CDR3 DNA: TGTGCCAGCAGAAATCTCCGGGAGGGTCAGCCCCAGCATTTT; D gene: -; clone size: -; V gene: TRBV11-2; J gene: TRBJ1-5
CDR3 protein: CASSLLIGGNTEAFF; CDR3 DNA: TGTGCCAGCAGCTTATTGATCGGGGGAAACACTGAAGCTTTCTTT; D gene: -; clone size: few; V gene: TRBV11-2; J gene: TRBJ1-1
CDR3 protein: CASSLRTEEAFF; CDR3 DNA: TGTGCCAGCAGTTTACGGACAGAAGAAGCTTTCTTT; D gene: -; clone size: -; V gene: TRBV12-3/TRBV12-4; J gene: TRBJ1-1
CDR3 protein: CASSESQSDRGYGYTF; CDR3 DNA: TGTGCCAGCAGTGAAAGCCAGTCCGATCGGGGCTATGGCTACACCTTC; D gene: -; clone size: -; V gene: TRBV6-1; J gene: TRBJ1-2
CDR3 protein: CASSLDRGGVTEAFF; CDR3 DNA: TGCGCCAGCAGCTTGGATAGGGGGGGTGTCACTGAAGCTTTCTTT; D gene: -; clone size: -; V gene: TRBV5-1; J gene: TRBJ1-1
CDR3 protein: CASSQNTVVANEKLFF; CDR3 DNA: TGTGCCAGCAGCCAAAACACAGTCGTGGCTAATGAAAAACTGTTTTTT; D gene: -; clone size: few; V gene: TRBV4-2; J gene: TRBJ1-4
CDR3 protein: CASSAQTGAFGEQYF; CDR3 DNA: TGTGCCAGCAGCGCCCAGACGGGAGCTTTTGGCGAGCAGTACTTC; D gene: -; clone size: once; V gene: TRBV5-4; J gene: TRBJ2-7
CDR3 protein: CASSELSPGTNTGELFF; CDR3 DNA: TGTGCCAGCAGTGAACTAAGTCCCGGGACGAACACCGGGGAGCTGTTTTTT; D gene: -; clone size: -; V gene: TRBV6-1; J gene: TRBJ2-2
CDR3 protein: CAWGRQGSSQPQHF; CDR3 DNA: TGTGCCTGGGGTCGACAGGGCTCATCACAGCCCCAGCATTTT; D gene: TRBD1; clone size: once; V gene: TRBV30; J gene: TRBJ1-5
CDR3 protein: CASSDQTFYEQYF; CDR3 DNA: TGTGCCAGCAGTGACCAGACATTCTACGAGCAGTACTTC; D gene: -; clone size: -; V gene: TRBV6-1; J gene: TRBJ2-7
CDR3 protein: CASSTGMPNSPLHF; CDR3 DNA: TGTGCCAGCAGCACAGGGATGCCAAATTCACCCCTCCACTTT; D gene: -; clone size: -; V gene: TRBV7-8; J gene: TRBJ1-6
CDR3 protein: CATSRGDRGYEQFF; CDR3 DNA: TGTGCCACCAGCAGAGGAGATAGGGGATATGAGCAGTTCTTC; D gene: -; clone size: once; V gene: TRBV15; J gene: TRBJ2-1